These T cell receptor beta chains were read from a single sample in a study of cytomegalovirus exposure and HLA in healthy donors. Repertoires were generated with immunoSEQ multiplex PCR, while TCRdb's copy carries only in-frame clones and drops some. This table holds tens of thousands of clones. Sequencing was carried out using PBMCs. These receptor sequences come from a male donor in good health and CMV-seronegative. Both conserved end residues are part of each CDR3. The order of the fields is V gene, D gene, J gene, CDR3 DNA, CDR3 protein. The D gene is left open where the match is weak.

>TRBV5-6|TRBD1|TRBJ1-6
TGTGCCAGCAGCTTGACAGGGGGCTCACCCCTCCACTTT
CASSLTGGSPLHF
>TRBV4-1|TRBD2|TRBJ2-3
TGCGCCAGCAGCCAAGAATCCGGACTAGCTCCTACGCAGTATTTT
CASSQESGLAPTQYF
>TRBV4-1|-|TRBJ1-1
TGCGCCAGCAGCCAATTCGGGACAAAACCGGCTGAAGCTTTCTTT
CASSQFGTKPAEAFF
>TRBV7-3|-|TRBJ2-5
TGTGCCAGCAGCTTAACACCGGGGACTCAGGAGACCCAGTACTTC
CASSLTPGTQETQYF
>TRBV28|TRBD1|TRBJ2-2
TGTGCCAGCAGTTTATGGAGGACAGGGGTTAACACCGGGGAGCTGTTTTTT
CASSLWRTGVNTGELFF
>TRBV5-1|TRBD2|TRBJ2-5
TGCGCCAGCGGCTACGGGACTAGAGGGAAGGGGGAGACCCAGTACTTC
CASGYGTRGKGETQYF
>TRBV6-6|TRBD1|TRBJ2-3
TGTGCCAGCAGTTTGGGACAGGGGATGACAGATACGCAGTATTTT
CASSLGQGMTDTQYF
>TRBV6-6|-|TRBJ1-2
TGTGCCAGCAGTTATTTCCGGGACACAGAGGGCTACACCTTC
CASSYFRDTEGYTF
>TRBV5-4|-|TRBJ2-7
TGTGCCAGCAGCTTGTCCCAGGCATCCTACGAGCAGTACTTC
CASSLSQASYEQYF
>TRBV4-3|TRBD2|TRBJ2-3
TGCGCCAGCAGCCAAGCCGGCCGAGTGGACAGCGGGAGGCGGACGCAGTATTTT
CASSQAGRVDSGRRTQYF
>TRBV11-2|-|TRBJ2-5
TGTGCCAGCAGCTTAGTCCTACAGGGAGCTGGGACCCAGTACTTC
CASSLVLQGAGTQYF
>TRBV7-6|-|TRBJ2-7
TGTGCCAGCCGTCATACAATCGCCTACGAGCAGTACTTC
CASRHTIAYEQYF
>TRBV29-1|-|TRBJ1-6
TGCAGCGTTAGCCGAGGGGGTAGGGATTCACCCCTCCACTTT
CSVSRGGRDSPLHF
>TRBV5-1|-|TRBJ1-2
TGCGCCAGCAGCTTGACCTCAAGAGGGAACTATGGCTACACCTTC
CASSLTSRGNYGYTF
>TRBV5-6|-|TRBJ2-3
TGTGCCAGCAGCTATTACAGGGCAGATACGCAGTATTTT
CASSYYRADTQYF
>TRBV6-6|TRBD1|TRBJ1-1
TGTGCCAGCAGAATTAACCCGACAGGGTGGAACACTGAAGCTTTCTTT
CASRINPTGWNTEAFF
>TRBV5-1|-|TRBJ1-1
TGCGCCAGCAGCTTGGGGGTCCAGGCTGAAGCTTTCTTT
CASSLGVQAEAFF
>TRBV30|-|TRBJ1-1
TGTGCCTGGAGGGGTACCGAGAGGACTGAAGATTTCTTT
CAWRGTERTEDFF
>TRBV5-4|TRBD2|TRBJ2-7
TGTGCCAGCAGCTATGGCAGGACTAGCGGCTCCTACGAGCAGTACTTC
CASSYGRTSGSYEQYF
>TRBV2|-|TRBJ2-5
TGTGCCAGCAGTGCACAGAGTGAAGAGACCCAGTACTTC
CASSAQSEETQYF
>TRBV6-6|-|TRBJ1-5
TGTGCCAGCAAGTCAGGACTCGGGCAGCCCCAGCATTTT
CASKSGLGQPQHF
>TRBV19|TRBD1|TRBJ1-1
TGTGCCAGTAGTCTCCGGGACAGGTTGAACACTGAAGCTTTCTTT
CASSLRDRLNTEAFF
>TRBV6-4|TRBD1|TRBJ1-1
TGTGCCAGCGATCCCGGACAGGGGAACACTGAAGCTTTCTTT
CASDPGQGNTEAFF
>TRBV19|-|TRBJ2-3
TGTGCCAGTAGTATGGCGGTGGCTAGCACAGATACGCAGTATTTT
CASSMAVASTDTQYF
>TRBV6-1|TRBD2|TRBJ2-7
TGTGCCAGCAGTGGATCTAGCGGGGGACCCCTGGGGAGGGAGCAGTACTTC
CASSGSSGGPLGREQYF
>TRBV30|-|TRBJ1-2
TGTGCCTGGAGTGAGGAGCGGGGATTCTATGGCTACACCTTC
CAWSEERGFYGYTF
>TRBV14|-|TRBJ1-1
TGTGCCAGCAGCCAGGGGGGGAACACTGAAGCTTTCTTT
CASSQGGNTEAFF
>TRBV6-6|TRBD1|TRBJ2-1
TGTGCCAGCAGTCACCGGGACAGGGGTTACAATGAGCAGTTCTTC
CASSHRDRGYNEQFF
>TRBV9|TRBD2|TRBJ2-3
TGTGCCAGCAGCGTATGGCGGGGGGACTCTATAGATACGCAGTATTTT
CASSVWRGDSIDTQYF
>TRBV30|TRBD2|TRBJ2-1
TGTGCCGGGAGAGGCCTAGCGGGGCTAGGGAATGAGCAGTTCTTC
CAGRGLAGLGNEQFF
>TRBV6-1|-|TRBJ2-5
TGTGCCAGCATTAAGGGGGATGTTGAGACCCAGTACTTC
CASIKGDVETQYF
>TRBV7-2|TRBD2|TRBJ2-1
TGTGCCAGCAGCTTATCTAGCGGTTCCTACAATGAGCAGTTCTTC
CASSLSSGSYNEQFF
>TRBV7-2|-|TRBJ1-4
TGTGCCAGCAGCTTTTCCGGTGCAACTAATGAAAAACTGTTTTTT
CASSFSGATNEKLFF
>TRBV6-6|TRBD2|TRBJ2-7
TGTGCCAGCGGGAGGACTAGCGGAACCCTCGAGCAGTACTTC
CASGRTSGTLEQYF
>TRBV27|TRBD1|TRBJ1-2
TGTGCCAGCAGTCCCGCCGCCGACAGGGTAAGGGGCTACACCTTC
CASSPAADRVRGYTF
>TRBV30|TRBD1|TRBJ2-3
TGTGCCTGGAGTGGAGGGACAGGGAATACAGATACGCAGTATTTT
CAWSGGTGNTDTQYF
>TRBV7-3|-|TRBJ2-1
TGTGCCAGCAGCCGAGTAGGTCCAGGGCAATACAATGAGCAGTTCTTC
CASSRVGPGQYNEQFF
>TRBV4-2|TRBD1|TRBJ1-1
TGTGCCAGCAGCCAAACCGGGACAGCCGGGGGGGAGGCTTTCTTT
CASSQTGTAGGEAFF
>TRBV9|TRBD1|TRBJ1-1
TGTGCCAGCAGCGGGACAGGGGGCAGGAAGGCTTTCTTT
CASSGTGGRKAFF
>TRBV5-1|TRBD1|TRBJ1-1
TGCGCCAGCAGCCCGGGACAGAACACAGGGGGTAACACTGAAGCTTTCTTT
CASSPGQNTGGNTEAFF